The T cell receptor beta chain described here comes from a study of shared clonotypes between healthy human individuals. Study context: CD4 naive cells filled three plates per donor, CD4 memory three, CD8 naive two and CD8 memory one.

Study-wide points: Generally, naive subsets came out with larger estimated richness than memory subsets.

CD45RO-negative, CCR7-positively selected cells formed the naive CD8 fraction, excluding terminally differentiated effector memory CD45RA+ cells. In the source study's methods: ImmunoSEQ yielded junction-only sequences lacking quality scores, so filtering differed. Data came from immunoSEQ multiplex PCR; TCRdb stores just in-frame clones and leaves some out. V and J calls and clone size are those listed in that table; D and trimming were worked out from the DNA. This sample has about 580,000 clones, with 95% to 98% found just once. CDR3 length equals 13 residues. V lost 0 bases and J 8 bases, leaving 8 bases between the germline ends. CDR1 LGHNA and CDR2 YSLEER come from the germline V gene. Comments on this clone: Its antigen is still unknown.

The V and J genes are TRBV4-3 and TRBJ1-3; D ambiguous. The clonotype originates from a man in his thirties or forties in good health. The sample taken for sequencing was naive CD8+ T cells sorted from blood. This CDR3 reads CASSQDYADTIYF. As DNA, the CDR3 is TGCGCCAGCAGCCAAGATTACGCTGACACCATATATTTT.